This TCR beta chain was sequenced in a study of T cells in Graves' hyperthyroidism and ophthalmopathy (dated by TCRdb to the late 2010s). The study in broad terms: Peripheral blood samples were taken at the time of initial diagnosis, prior to any treatment. The paper reports TCR Vbeta CDR3 sequencing of over 130 peripheral blood samples: approximately 41 ophthalmopathy, roughly 74 hyperthyroidism and about 17 progressor patients. In over five Graves' hyperthyroidism patients, the study also compared T-cell repertoires from thyroid tissue with T-cell repertoires from blood. After sampling, hyperthyroidism patients received methimazole starting at 30 mg daily, and ophthalmopathy patients received high-dose intravenous methylprednisolone. The 100 discovery patients were randomly split 7:3 into training and test sets. TCR V-J signatures able to tell the groups apart were searched for in a discovery cohort of 100 patients, of whom around 43 had Graves' ophthalmopathy and around 58 had stable Graves' hyperthyroidism. Prospective prediction of ophthalmopathy was tested in an independent validation cohort consisting of about 20 hyperthyroidism patients and approximately 16 patients who later progressed to ophthalmopathy. The investigation overall reported the following: Blood samples also contained most of the expanded thyroid clonotypes (frequency above 0.001), which suggests that blood repertoires may reflect thyroid immune responses. No statistical method was used to set the sample size in advance, and investigators knew the group allocation. Ophthalmopathy was separated from stable hyperthyroidism by a 13 V-J signature model, with around 88% sensitivity and about 81% specificity obtained in cross-validation and 80%/75% obtained in testing. In validation, the model predicted progression to ophthalmopathy with roughly 70% sensitivity and approximately 78% specificity, a median of roughly seven months before onset.

TCR beta CDR3 regions were amplified from RNA transcripts. For the first round of RT-PCR on the TCR CDR3, the HTBI primer set was used together with the Qiagen OneStep RT-PCR kit. A second multiplex PCR round built the libraries, followed by size selection and purification. Sequencing of the libraries was done on an Illumina HiSeq2000 using paired-end 100 bp reads. The study's own analysis went as follows. SOAPnuke was used to process the raw data, removing reads that contained adapters or uncalled bases, had a mean Phred below 15, or lacked an exact match to the constant primer or identifier. High-quality paired reads were merged using COPE v1.2.5, and each unique nucleotide sequence was defined as a clonotype. Clonotypes were aligned to IMGT TRBV, TRBD and TRBJ reference segments using MiTCR v1.1. Only V-J combinations with frequency above 0.0001, covering 99% to 99.2% of repertoires, were analysed. The TCS score was defined as F50 (clonal expansion) divided by E x V (chaos), with BLOSUM62-based TCRdist calculated between CDR3 peptides within each V-J. Welch's t-statistics and random forest reduced approximately 520 V-J features to around 14, which were used in a naive Bayes classifier (R e1071). TCRdb applied fastp at Q25 and MiXCR to the public reads, then kept only in-frame beta chains. Rows with a matching CDR3 protein are joined into one entry that keeps the most common DNA and genes. None of the V and J calls come from the authors' own analysis; TCRdb made them. In all, the sample holds over 450,000 distinct CDR3 sequences, and 14% of those were seen once. Around a sixth of the sample is taken by the ten largest.

Stable Graves' hyperthyroidism was defined as no progression to ophthalmopathy during 18 months of follow-up. Hyperthyroidism patients were newly diagnosed, with disease duration under 2 months, and aged 18 to 65 years. Exclusion was applied to patients with uncontrolled infections, other autoimmune diseases, pregnancy or lactation. Clinical symptoms, serum thyroxine and TRAb, thyroid ultrasound, and orbital computed tomography formed the basis for the diagnoses. PBMCs were separated from over 9 ml of fresh peripheral blood using Ficoll-Paque density gradient centrifugation. Total RNA was extracted with Trizol reagent, and quality was checked on an Agilent 2100 Bioanalyzer. This clonotype has just a few counts. Its antigen remains undetermined. There are no base qualities to consult, and no much larger clone falls within one base. CDR1 DFQATT and CDR2 SNEGSKA were looked up in the germline V gene (reference sequence). The germline ends are 9 bases apart after V is trimmed by 8 bases and J by 5 bases. Taken from cysteine to phenylalanine, the CDR3 has 10 residues. CDR3 DNA is the only sequence kept; it has 30 bases, read in frame from the first base.

Sequencing was carried out using blood. This receptor was identified in a woman between 18 and 30 years old with Graves' hyperthyroidism. Here the chain combines TRBV20-1 and TRBJ2-5; the D gene identity is not certain. Here the CDR3 is given as CSTKQETQYF. The nucleotide sequence is TGCAGTACGAAACAGGAGACCCAGTACTTC.